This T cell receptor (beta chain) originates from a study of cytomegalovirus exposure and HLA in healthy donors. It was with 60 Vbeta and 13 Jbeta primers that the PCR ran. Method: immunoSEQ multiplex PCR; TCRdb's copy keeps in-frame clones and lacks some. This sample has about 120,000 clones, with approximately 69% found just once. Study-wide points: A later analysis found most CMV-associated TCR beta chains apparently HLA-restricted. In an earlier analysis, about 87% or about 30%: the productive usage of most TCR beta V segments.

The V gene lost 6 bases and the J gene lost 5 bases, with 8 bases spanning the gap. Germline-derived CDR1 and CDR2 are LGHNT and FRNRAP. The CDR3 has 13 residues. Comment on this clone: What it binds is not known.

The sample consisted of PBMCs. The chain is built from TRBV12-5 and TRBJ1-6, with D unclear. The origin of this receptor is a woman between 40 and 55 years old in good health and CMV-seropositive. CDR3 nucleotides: TGTGCTAGTGGCCCAACGGATAATTCACCCCTCCACTTT. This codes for CASGPTDNSPLHF.